The entry below describes one T cell receptor beta chain. This sample is drawn from a study of T cell changes during pregnancy in multiple sclerosis. V was clipped by 6 bases and J by 4 bases; unmatched bases: 5. CDR3 size: 14 residues. Germline CDR1 is MDHEN and CDR2 is SYDVKM. The protocol was immunoSEQ multiplex PCR, while the TCRdb copy is restricted to in-frame clones and leaves out a portion. The table includes 80,000 to 100,000 clones, roughly 92% detected once. The sequencing here drew on peripheral blood, taken in the first trimester of pregnancy. The chain employs TRBV28 and TRBJ1-4, with TRBD1 matching over 7 bases. This TCR derives from a female donor with multiple sclerosis, enrolled in a pregnancy study. The CDR3: CASRGDRSNEKLFF. Written as DNA, the CDR3 is TGTGCCAGCAGGGGGGACAGAAGTAATGAAAAACTGTTTTTT.